This T cell receptor (beta chain) was found in a study of blood T cell repertoires in COVID-19 (dated by TCRdb to the early 2020s). Describing the broader study: The collaborator samples originated in the United States, Italy and Spain and spanned the acute and convalescent phases of COVID-19. The prospective study material was composed of cDNA or gDNA derived from T cells, B-cell-depleted T cells, or PBMCs. Deeply sampled blood TCRbeta repertoires from subjects exposed to, actively infected with, or recovered from COVID-19 were included in the dataset. The repertoires were made available in a free public database intended to serve as a resource for research on the immune response to SARS-CoV-2. Samples were obtained from the ongoing ImmuneRACE study (first 160 participants) and from 1,000 to 1,500 subjects provided by 6 global collaborators. A de-identified subject ID, COVID-19 status, age in years and sex were almost always included in the sample metadata. Where HLA class I and class II types were available, the types were taken from metadata supplied by the sample provider, not from assay-based typing. Study-wide findings and limitations: Clinical and demographic metadata were provided uncurated, with the amount varying by source and participant.

In the prospective study, participants were roughly 18 to 95 years old, resided in fewer than 25 geographic areas of the United States, and were enrolled through a virtual design. Cohort assignment in the prospective study relied on participant-reported clinical history from a screening survey and a study questionnaire. Recovered participants in ImmuneRACE Cohort 3 were defined as having two consecutive negative NP/OP PCR tests, clearance from a healthcare professional, or resolution of symptoms. In the prospective study, mobile phlebotomists collected whole blood, serum and a nasopharyngeal or oropharyngeal swab from each participant. Prospective study participants could optionally give additional blood draws and questionnaires over a roughly two-month period. Before DNA extraction, blood samples from the prospective study were shipped at room temperature or frozen. As concerns this clone: Its antigen specificity is not known. There are no base qualities to consult, and no much larger clone falls within one base.

TCRbeta CDR3 regions were amplified from genomic DNA using the immunoSEQ Assay, a bias-controlled multiplex PCR. Under the source paper's analysis protocol: The number of nucleated cells in each sample was estimated from the amplification of reference gene primers within the assay. To quantify the absolute abundance of each unique TCRbeta CDR3 rearrangement, sequence reads were collapsed and filtered. Productive Simpson clonality was computed per sample as the square root of Simpson's diversity index over productive rearrangements. TCRdb re-hosts the immuneACCESS table, in-frame sequences only. Its copies lack some clones; in the studies checked, an unresolved V gene accounts for under half of them, and the cause for the rest is not known. That table furnishes V, J and clone size, whereas the DNA furnished D and trimming. Present in this sample are 390,000 or so clones, roughly four fifths of which were seen just once. Approximately 4.7% of the sample is held by the ten biggest clonotypes.

The material sequenced was PBMCs or T cells enriched from blood (not recorded which). The source of this sequence is a woman in her forties or fifties who had recovered from COVID-19.

The DNA sequence is given as TGTGCCATCAGTCCGAGGGTCGAAGGGGGCCACCTCAATTCACCCCTCCACTTT. This is translated as CAISPRVEGGHLNSPLHF. The V and J segments used are TRBV10-3 and TRBJ1-6; TRBD1 agrees with 7 junctional bases. Relative to germline, V is missing 5 bases and J is missing 7 bases, with 17 bases of the junction outside any gene match. Via the germline V gene, CDR1 is ENHRY and CDR2 SYGVKD. From the cysteine through the phenylalanine, the CDR3 covers 18 amino acids. Only the CDR3 DNA is retained, 54 bases long and in frame from the first base.